The 19 T cell receptor beta chains below come from one sample, sequenced in a study of type 1 regulatory T cells (dated by TCRdb to the early 2020s). The antigens of these receptors remain unknown. The instrument was an Illumina MiSeq. The raw public reads went through TCRdb reprocessing: fastp at Q25, MiXCR clone calling, in-frame beta chains kept. Every distinct CDR3 protein forms one entry, paired with its most common genes and DNA. The sample has tens of thousands of distinct CDR3 sequences on record, around 20% of them singletons. The top ten clones comprise 8.3% of the sample. Overall study outcomes, separate from this receptor: Compared with non-Tr1 cells, Tr1 cells had a TCR repertoire that was more restricted, a finding the study read as clonal expansion induced by alloantigen.

Sequencing input: cultured type 1 regulatory T (Tr1) cells, either the whole culture or a sorted fraction (not recorded which). The sample's cell subset or site, from its label and the paper: type 1 regulatory T cells sorted from the T-allo10 product. These receptors all come from a human donor in good health.

This chain joins TRBV20-1 and TRBJ1-5; tentatively, D is TRBD1 (6 bases). The CDR3 length is 16 residues. Trimming removed 0 bases at V and 2 bases at J, with 14 bases between. Germline V gene data show CDR1 as DFQATT and CDR2 as SNEGSKA (reference sequence). For the CDR3, the DNA is TGCAGTGCTAGAGATACAGGGCTGAAGGGCAATCAGCCCCAGCATTTT. Amino acid sequence: CSARDTGLKGNQPQHF.

This clonotype turned up a few times. The chain recombines TRBV7-8 with TRBJ2-7; tentative D call: TRBD2 (5 bases). V was cut by 1 base and J by 3 bases, with 7 bases left in between. CDR1 and CDR2 (germline): SGHVS, FQNEAQ. CDR3 length: 13 residues. DNA for the CDR3: TGTGCCAGCAGCTTAGTACTAGGCTACGAGCAGTACTTC. Encoded protein: CASSLVLGYEQYF.

The chain has TRBV19 and TRBJ2-1; D perhaps matches TRBD2 (6 bases). Germline values: CDR1 LNHDA, CDR2 SQIVND (reference sequence). V was shortened by 5 bases and J by 1 base, with 15 bases between the two germline ends. The CDR3 spans 16 residues. CDR3 bases: TGTGCCAGTAGTGCCCGCGGGGCGGGATCCTACAATGAGCAGTTCTTC. This sequence encodes CASSARGAGSYNEQFF.

The rearrangement joins TRBV3-1 to TRBJ1-1; D remains ambiguous. The CDR3 contains 14 residues. The V end lost 1 base, the J end lost 1 base, and 7 bases lay between the germline ends. Looked up from germline, CDR1 is LGHDT and CDR2 is YNNKEL (reference sequence). The CDR3, as DNA: TGTGCCAGCAGCCAAGGGACCGAGAACACTGAAGCTTTCTTT. Its protein product is CASSQGTENTEAFF.

The rearrangement joins TRBV29-1 to TRBJ2-4; D uncertain. Germline CDR1 and CDR2: SQVTM and ANQGSEA. V shed 3 bases and J shed 5 bases, with 11 bases lying between them. The CDR3 totals 13 residues. The CDR3 sequence: CSVEGQVENIQYF. The CDR3 DNA reads as TGCAGCGTTGAGGGCCAGGTAGAAAACATTCAGTACTTC.

A few counts support this clonotype. The V call is TRBV5-1, the J call TRBJ2-6; D uncertain. The CDR3 has 15 residues. V lost 4 bases and J 4 bases, leaving 12 bases between the germline ends. Germline V lookup: CDR1 SGHRS, CDR2 YFSETQ. The chain's CDR3 is CASSPNFAGANVLTF. The CDR3 nucleotides are TGCGCCAGCAGCCCCAACTTCGCAGGGGCCAACGTCCTGACTTTC.

The V and J genes are TRBV5-1 and TRBJ2-5, with 8 nucleotides matching TRBD2. CDR3 size: 15 residues. From germline, CDR1 is SGHRS and CDR2 YFSETQ. With V trimmed by 4 bases and J by 1 base, 6 bases remained unmatched. The CDR3 is CASSRTSPSQETQYF. The CDR3 coding sequence is TGCGCCAGCAGCCGGACTAGCCCCTCCCAAGAGACCCAGTACTTC.

In this sample, this clonotype turned up a few times. CDR3 sequence reads: CASSPGGYNEQFF. In DNA, the CDR3 is TGTGCCAGCAGCCCCGGAGGATACAATGAGCAGTTCTTC. The chain couples TRBV28 to TRBJ2-1, with D possibly TRBD2 on 5 matching bases. CDR1 is MDHEN and CDR2 is SYDVKM in the germline V gene. The CDR3 contains 13 residues. V lost 6 bases and J lost 4, with 10 bases in between.

The chain joins TRBV7-2 to TRBJ1-3; D is uncertain. The CDR3 contains 14 residues. Trimming took off 1 base at V and 0 bases at J, with 4 bases between the two ends. Looked up from germline, CDR1 is SGHTA and CDR2 is FQGNSA. As DNA, the CDR3 is TGTGCCAGCAGCTTAGGAGGCTCTGGAAACACCATATATTTT. This codes for CASSLGGSGNTIYF.

This clonotype was seen many times. The chain recombines TRBV5-1 with TRBJ1-2, with 9 bases identical to TRBD1. CDR1 and CDR2 (germline): SGHRS, YFSETQ. CDR3 length: 13 residues. V lost 4 bases, J lost 4 bases, and 2 bases stayed unmatched. The CDR3, as DNA: TGCGCCAGCAGCCGACAGGGGGGCTATGGCTACACCTTC. This encodes CASSRQGGYGYTF.

This clonotype showed up just once. V and J are TRBV18 and TRBJ2-1; 9 bases line up with TRBD1. V lost 8 bases to trimming and J lost 7 bases; unmatched junction nucleotides: 9. Germline values: CDR1 KGHSH, CDR2 LQKENI. The CDR3 spans 14 residues. The CDR3 protein is CASGTGTGTNEQFF. CDR3 nucleotides: TGTGCCAGCGGTACCGGGACAGGGACGAATGAGCAGTTCTTC.

The rearrangement joins TRBV20-1 to TRBJ2-2, with D tentatively TRBD1 or TRBD2 (5 bases each). This CDR3 region has 14 residues. Germline V gene lookup returns CDR1 DFQATT and CDR2 SNEGSKA (reference sequence). V gave up 0 bases and J gave up 6 bases, with 11 bases separating them. The CDR3 region is CSARDPSRAGELFF. CDR3 in DNA: TGCAGTGCTAGAGATCCTAGCAGGGCCGGGGAGCTGTTTTTT.

V and J are TRBV27 and TRBJ2-3; D gene ambiguous. In germline, CDR1 is MNHEY, CDR2 SMNVEV (reference sequence). Trimming removed 6 bases from V and 9 bases from J, with 16 bases in between. The CDR3 runs 13 residues. The CDR3 nucleotides read TGTGCCAGCAGCCCGCGCCCCGATTCGACGCAGTATTTT. Protein product: CASSPRPDSTQYF.

This clonotype was seen just once. The chain couples TRBV18 to TRBJ2-1; possibly TRBD1 for D (6 bases). The CDR3 covers 13 residues. V was trimmed by 1 base and J by 9 bases, leaving 10 bases between them. Germline V CDR1 and CDR2: KGHSH, LQKENI. The CDR3 sequence is CASSPLGAGEQFF. CDR3 in DNA: TGTGCCAGCTCACCACTGGGGGCTGGTGAGCAGTTCTTC.

This chain connects TRBV6-1 to TRBJ2-1; 8 bases map to TRBD2. The V segment lost 10 bases and the J segment 8 bases; nucleotides outside the gene matches: 13. This CDR3 region has 14 residues. The germline CDR1 and CDR2 sequences are MNHNS and SASEGT. This CDR3 is CATGREGTLYEQFF. The CDR3 region has the DNA TGTGCCACCGGGAGGGAGGGTACTCTTTATGAGCAGTTCTTC.

This clonotype was detected ten times or more. The gene calls are TRBV12-3 or TRBV12-4 and TRBJ1-5; TRBD1 agrees at 9 bases. The V segment lost 5 bases and the J segment 2 bases; nucleotides outside the gene matches: 1. The CDR3 totals 14 residues. CDR3 region: CASSRTGGNQPQHF. Written as DNA, the CDR3 is TGTGCCAGCAGTCGGACAGGGGGCAATCAGCCCCAGCATTTT.

The genes are TRBV4-2 and TRBJ2-7, with unresolved D. The CDR3 is made up of 13 amino acids. Germline loops: CDR1 LGHNA, CDR2 YNFKEQ. V gave up 0 bases and J gave up 6 bases, with 9 bases separating them. The CDR3 nucleotides are TGTGCCAGCAGCCAAGATTTAGTGCGCGAGCAGTACTTC. It encodes CASSQDLVREQYF.

This clonotype occurred a few times. The CDR3 loop reads CATRVIGTSGNTIYF. The DNA for the CDR3 is TGTGCCACCAGGGTAATTGGGACATCTGGAAACACCATATATTTT. V is TRBV15 and J is TRBJ1-3; possible D gene TRBD1, 6 bases. CDR3 length: 15 residues. CDR1 and CDR2 (germline): LNHNV, YYDKDF (reference sequence). The V gene lost 6 bases and the J gene lost 1 base, with 13 bases spanning the gap.

The CDR3 DNA reads as TGCGCCAGCAGCTTGTCAGGGGGCGATGGCTACACCTTC. Protein sequence: CASSLSGGDGYTF. The chain links TRBV5-1 to TRBJ1-2, with TRBD1 matching 8 bases. Germline V CDR1 and CDR2: SGHRS, YFSETQ. V shed 1 base and J 6 bases; nucleotides not matched to a gene: 2. CDR3 length: 13 amino acids.